This TCR beta chain is from a study of cytomegalovirus exposure and HLA in healthy donors (TCRdb year 2017). Context from the whole study: According to an earlier analysis of 587 of the donors, 150 million to 200 million T cells yielded 95 million to 140 million unique TCR beta sequences and 276 Gb of sequence data. The number of donors typed differed by locus, with 629-630 for A, B, C, DRB1 and DQB1, roughly 520 for DQA1, over 600 for DPA1, and around 450 for DPB1. In a later analysis, previously published TCR beta repertoires from some 640 donors were re-analyzed and high-resolution HLA genotyping was added so that TCR occurrence patterns could be studied. HLA typing included class I and class II loci at four-digit resolution. In addition to the first cohort of around 670 subjects, a separate validation cohort of approximately 110 different subjects was used. The aim of the study was to test whether cataloging public T cell receptors could identify signatures of past pathogen exposure. Roughly 5 DR-DQ haplotypes were treated as single units for association and clustering because of strong linkage in the cohort. An earlier analysis of several hundred of the donors applied high-throughput TCR beta sequencing to assess whether each TCR beta V gene segment acted as functional or pseudogenic. Alongside the repertoire data, information on donor age, sex, ethnicity and CMV serostatus was compiled. A later genetic analysis used genome-wide SNP genotypes for 398 of the 666 donors, treating that subset as a discovery cohort. High-throughput TCR immunosequencing, statistical association of individual TCRs with disease status, and machine learning were combined to predict cytomegalovirus infection status. Every discovery cohort repertoire had been produced on one sequencing platform. The study profiled the T cell repertoires of 500 to 800 subjects by immunosequencing and related them to cytomegalovirus serostatus. Approximately 310 gigabases of sequencing data and approximately 80 million unique TCR sequences were included in an early release covering about 700 HLA-typed donors. Across approximately 400 genotyped donors of the cohort, an average of approximately 220,000 unique TCR beta nucleotide sequences per donor were sequenced, and 15% to 20% of those sequences were non-productive. The genetic ancestry cluster associated with self-reported Caucasian donors included approximately 85% of the roughly 400 genotyped donors. Rather than drawing on any new phenotypic data, the later analysis identified candidate immune exposures from TCR beta sequences and the way those sequences occurred across donors.

The cohort comprised around 700 healthy bone marrow donors. At the time of sampling, all cohort members were nominally healthy, though unrecorded immune exposures were likely present. The donor tested CMV seropositive, placing the donor among the 289 seropositive members of the cohort. A peripheral blood sample was provided by each donor, and peripheral blood mononuclear cells were used for TCR beta sequencing. Genomic DNA extraction from the blood cell samples was performed with the Qiagen DNeasy Blood Extraction Kit. With respect to this clone: It lacks a known antigen. One end of the junction is discordant with germline, which a read error may explain.

Study-wide findings and limitations: Linkage disequilibrium might explain the correlated functional status among segregating V segments, but an unknown experimental factor could not be ruled out. Because some donors lacked HLA typing at each locus, the association tests relied only on the typed subset. Some IMGT-functional V segments, including TRBV6-2 and TRBV6-3, could not be distinguished by the 87-base-pair reads and were therefore excluded. Most TCR sequences were seen in very few donors, while some public TCRs were found in many individuals. A cluster of highly shared sequence variants was judged likely to be a technical artifact of the sequencing pipeline. When HLA alleles, especially DR and DQ, strongly co-occurred, attributing TCR associations to individual alleles was difficult. Most CMV-associated TCR beta chains appeared to be HLA-restricted in a later analysis, and the HLA associations seemed to be driven largely by CMV exposure. A later analysis found that TCR association rates varied across HLA loci, with DRB1 alleles showing the most associated TCRs and HLA-C alleles the fewest. In vitro tests confirmed that a few of the cytomegalovirus-associated TCR beta chains recognize cytomegalovirus antigens. In this cohort, only TCR beta chains were sequenced, and detectable features were limited by the absence of alpha or paired-chain data. Because counts were too low, roughly 16 rarely observed V segments, including chromosome 9 orphons, were left out of the earlier analysis of some 600 of the donors. An association between a missense DCLRE1C variant and V-gene and J-gene trimming of TCR beta chains was found in a later genetic analysis and replicated in an independent cohort. In the study, 164 TCR beta chains were listed as associated with cytomegalovirus. A further reported finding was that TCR beta sequences accurately predicted the HLA-A and HLA-B alleles for most subjects in the first cohort. For the cohort, immune exposure information was limited to CMV serostatus. The authors suggested that the approach could potentially be generalized to other disease states and immunological phenotypes. The classifier was reported to diagnose cytomegalovirus status with high specificity and sensitivity in both the original and validation cohorts. In a later analysis, HLA-associated TCR beta chains showed more clonal expansion and lower generation probabilities than non-associated chains that were equally common. A later analysis associated 16,951 TCR beta sequences with specific HLA alleles at a false discovery rate of 0.05. According to a later genetic analysis, donors in an Asian-associated ancestry cluster had fewer N-insertions in productive TCRs than the approximately 630-donor mean. An earlier analysis of approximately 590 of the donors showed that most TCR beta V segments appeared in productive rearrangements either about 87% or about 30% of the time, which broadly matched IMGT annotations. Sequencing depth was assumed to be roughly uniform across donors in the presence/absence analyses, though that assumption may not hold. In a later analysis, several top co-occurrence clusters were reported to appear linked to parvovirus B19, influenza, CMV and Epstein-Barr virus.

The germline V gene provides CDR1 MDHEN and CDR2 SYDVKM. Its CDR3 holds 15 amino acids, cysteine through phenylalanine. Only the CDR3 DNA stays, 45 bases, in frame from base 1. Libraries were constructed by the immunoSEQ multiplex PCR assay. For the multiplex PCR, a mixture combining 60 forward primers for TCR Vbeta segments and 13 reverse primers for TCR Jbeta segments was used. Amplification of the CDR3 region of rearranged TCR beta genes was performed with a multiplex PCR assay on genomic DNA. On the Illumina HiSeq System, the amplified TCR beta libraries were sequenced as 87-base-pair reads. The study's processing was this. Across the 670 or so repertoires, a later analysis counted 75 million to 90 million unique TCR beta chains, around 10 million of which were shared by at least two donors. To remove PCR and sequencing errors, raw reads were error-corrected and collapsed into unique sequences using a nearest-neighbor algorithm that merged closely related sequences. To assign V, D and J gene segments, CDR3 sequences were aligned to IMGT reference sequences. For a sequence to be retained, a match of at least six nucleotides was required to both a V gene segment and a J gene segment. Rearrangements were called productive when the CDR3 lacked stop codons and stayed in frame with V and J; all others were non-productive. CDR3 was defined according to IMGT convention as the region running from the second conserved V-encoded cysteine to the conserved J-encoded phenylalanine. The earlier analysis of some 580 of the donors excluded any sequence lacking an unambiguous match to a single V gene segment. An earlier analysis of just under 600 of the donors called V segments functional above 56.7% productive rearrangements and segregating when the between-donor standard deviation exceeded 5%. A statistical classification framework was built to diagnose cytomegalovirus status from the catalog of TCR beta chain sequences. In a later analysis, TCR nucleotide sequences were compared against IMGT/GENE-DB human TR gene sequences so that V and J genes could be assigned. In a later analysis, CDR3 sequences and most-parsimonious VDJ recombination scenarios were assigned using the TCRdist pipeline. A later analysis defined each TCR beta chain by its CDR3 amino acid sequence plus V-gene family, and excluded reads lacking a unique V-gene family. To address suspected cross-contamination and a sequencing artifact, a later analysis removed a few hundred highly shared, low-generation-probability nucleotide sequences. For each public chain, a later analysis derived a clonal expansion index from normalized ranks of inferred template counts within each repertoire. Generation probabilities in a later analysis came from a VDJ recombination model fitted to out-of-frame rearrangements, and those results were checked against IGoR. In a later analysis, hypergeometric tests were used to score TCR-TCR, TCR-HLA and TCR-CMV co-occurrence, with a repertoire-size bias correction applied to TCR pairs. False discovery rates were estimated in a later analysis by permuting HLA or CMV assignments 20 times. In a later analysis, co-occurring TCRs were grouped with DBSCAN, and TCRdist sequence similarity was added when clustering was performed within HLA-allele-positive subsets. For co-occurrence clustering, repertoires with fewer than 30,000 or more than 120,000 public chains were excluded, along with roughly five repertoires with anomalous nucleotide sharing. TCRdb obtained this table from immuneACCESS and retained in-frame rearrangements with V and J assigned. These tables miss some clones; where compared with another copy, unresolved V genes account for less than half of the shortfall, and the remainder is unexplained. That table furnishes V, J and clone size, whereas the DNA furnished D and trimming. The sample table lists approximately 150,000 clones, under 70% of them with a count of one. Jointly, the top ten make up roughly 10% of the sample.

Sequencing used PBMCs. This sequence originates from a man younger than 45 in good health and CMV-seropositive. The sequence is built from TRBV28 and TRBJ1-4; TRBD1 aligns with 8 central bases. Here is the DNA: TGTGCCAGCAGTTTACTGACAGGGGATAATGAACAACTGTTTTTT. This sequence encodes CASSLLTGDNEQLFF.